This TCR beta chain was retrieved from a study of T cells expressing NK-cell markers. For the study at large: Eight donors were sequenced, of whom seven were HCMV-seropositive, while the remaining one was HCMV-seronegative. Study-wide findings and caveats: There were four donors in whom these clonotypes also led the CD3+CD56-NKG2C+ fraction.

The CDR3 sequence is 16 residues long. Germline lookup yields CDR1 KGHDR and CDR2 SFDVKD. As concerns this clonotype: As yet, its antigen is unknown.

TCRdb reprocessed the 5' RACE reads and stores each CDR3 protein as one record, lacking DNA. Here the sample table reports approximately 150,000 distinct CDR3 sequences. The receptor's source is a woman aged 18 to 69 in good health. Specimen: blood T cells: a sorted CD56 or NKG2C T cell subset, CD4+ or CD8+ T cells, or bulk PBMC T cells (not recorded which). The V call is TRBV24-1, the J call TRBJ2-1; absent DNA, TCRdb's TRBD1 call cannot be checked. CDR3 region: CATSDLYRGQVGEQFF.